These 26 T cell receptor beta chains were all obtained from the same sample, sequenced in a study of CD8+ T cells in alopecia areata. RNA extraction was followed by reverse transcription into cDNA, which acted as the sequencing template. Repertoires were generated with immunoSEQ multiplex PCR, while TCRdb's copy carries only in-frame clones and drops some. This table has 130,000 to 150,000 clones, 45% to 60% appearing once. Material: CD4+ T cells sorted from blood. The source of these receptors is a human donor with alopecia areata.

V gene TRBV6-6 combines with J gene TRBJ2-3; possibly TRBD1 for D (6 bases). The V gene's germline CDR1 is MNHNY and CDR2 SVGAGI (reference sequence). The CDR3 has 13 residues. The CDR3 region is CASQGQGTDTQYF. DNA for the CDR3: TGTGCTTCACAGGGACAAGGCACAGATACGCAGTATTTT.

The chain is built from TRBV29-1 and TRBJ2-1, with D perhaps given as TRBD1 or TRBD2 (5 bases each). Trimming took 6 bases from V and 9 from J, leaving 18 bases between them. Germline CDR1 and CDR2: SQVTM and ANQGSEA. This CDR3 comprises 13 residues. CDR3 DNA sequence: TGCAGCGTGGCATCCGGGACGAGATTTGAGCAGTTCTTC. Its translation: CSVASGTRFEQFF.

The chain joins TRBV9 to TRBJ2-1; either TRBD1 or TRBD2 may fit D (5 bases each). The CDR3 totals 14 residues. With 3 bases removed from V and 4 bases from J, the gap between germline ends came to 11 bases. CDR1 and CDR2 (germline): SGDLS, YYNGEE. The CDR3 DNA reads TGTGCCAGCAGCGCGGGACCAAAATACAATGAGCAGTTCTTC. Translating it yields CASSAGPKYNEQFF.

Of note for this clone: The germline gene is not matched at one end of the junction; a read error may be the cause. The rearrangement uses TRBV4-1 and TRBJ2-7; 8 bases line up with TRBD2. Germline lookup yields CDR1 MGHRA and CDR2 YSYEKL. This CDR3 comprises 16 residues. CDR3 DNA: TGTGCCAGCAGCCTGACCAGCGGGGGCCCCCCCTACGAGCAGTACTTC. Translated, it gives CASSLTSGGPPYEQYF.

This rearrangement joins TRBV4-1 to TRBJ2-7, with 14 bases fitting TRBD2. The CDR3 loop spans 15 amino acids. J was trimmed by 3 bases and V by 4 bases; bases with no gene match: 2. Germline V gene sequence: CDR1 MGHRA, CDR2 YSYEKL. CDR3 residues: CASSLGTSGSYEQYF. CDR3 nucleotides: TGCGCCAGCAGCCTCGGGACTAGCGGGAGCTACGAGCAGTACTTC.

The rearrangement uses TRBV6-5 and TRBJ2-1; no clear D gene. V lost 6 bases, J lost 4 bases, and 16 bases lay in between. The length of the CDR3 is 15 residues. CDR1 is MNHEY, CDR2 SVGAGI, per germline. The CDR3 DNA follows: TGTGCCAGCAGACTCGGTTCCCCCCCTTACAATGAGCAGTTCTTC. Protein sequence: CASRLGSPPYNEQFF.

As DNA, the CDR3 is TGTGCCAGTCAGGGGAGGCGTTCGGGGTATCAGCCCCAGCATTTT. Amino acids: CASQGRRSGYQPQHF. The chain is built from TRBV19 and TRBJ1-5; a weak D match, TRBD1 (6 bases). V shed 8 bases and J shed 5 bases, with 19 bases lying between them. The CDR3 has 15 residues. CDR1 and CDR2 from the germline V gene are LNHDA and SQIVND (reference sequence).

This clone was counted between two and nine times. V and J are TRBV29-1 and TRBJ2-2, with D perhaps matching TRBD1 or TRBD2 (5 bases each). V lost 5 bases, J lost 7 bases, and 14 bases lay in between. CDR1 SQVTM and CDR2 ANQGSEA come from the germline V gene. The CDR3 loop spans 13 amino acids. CDR3 in DNA: TGCAGCGTTAGAGGGGCCTCGGGCGGGGAGCTGTTTTTT. It encodes CSVRGASGGELFF.

This clone came up a few times. For the CDR3, the DNA is TGCAGCGTTTGGTTACAGGGTATGGGGACCCAGTACTTC. This translates into CSVWLQGMGTQYF. V usage is TRBV29-1 and J usage is TRBJ2-5, with D possibly TRBD1 on 6 matching bases. Germline V gene sequence: CDR1 SQVTM, CDR2 ANQGSEA. V was trimmed by 5 bases and J by 7 bases, leaving 17 bases between them. The CDR3 totals 13 residues.

The chain carries TRBV4-2 and TRBJ2-1; TRBD2 matches 7 bases. The CDR3 runs 16 residues. The germline V gene has CDR1 LGHNA and CDR2 YNFKEQ. The V and J ends lost 0 bases and 6 bases, in that order; junction bases with no gene match: 8. The CDR3 DNA is TGTGCCAGCAGCCAAGAATCCGGGAGGTGGGGCAATGAGCAGTTCTTC. Its protein is CASSQESGRWGNEQFF.

The J gene is TRBJ1-2, the V gene TRBV4-1, with no clear D. The CDR3 spans 15 residues. Germline CDR1 MGHRA, CDR2 YSYEKL. The germline V and J ends were trimmed by 1 base and 0 bases, with 9 bases remaining between them. CDR3 DNA sequence: TGCGCCAGCAGCCAAGTGGCTGTTTCTAACTATGGCTACACCTTC. Translated: CASSQVAVSNYGYTF.

The V gene is TRBV19, the J gene TRBJ2-1, with no clear D. The length of the CDR3 is 13 residues. Between the trimmed V and J ends, which lost 3 bases and 6 bases, there was a span of 9 bases. Germline V gene lookup returns CDR1 LNHDA and CDR2 SQIVND (reference sequence). CDR3: CASSMDRRNEQFF. As DNA, the CDR3 is TGTGCCAGTAGTATGGATAGGCGCAATGAGCAGTTCTTC.

This clone turned up a few times. This chain connects TRBV6-4 to TRBJ2-3, with 11 bases matching TRBD2. Trimming at V came to 8 bases and at J to 5 bases, leaving 6 bases not matched to a gene. Germline CDR1 and CDR2: MRHNA and SNTAGT. There are 14 residues in the CDR3. CDR3 nucleotide sequence: TGTGCCAGCTCTACTAGCGGGAGTAGAGATACGCAGTATTTT. This codes for CASSTSGSRDTQYF.

The chain couples TRBV28 to TRBJ2-7; TRBD1 or TRBD2 may be the D gene (5 bases each). This CDR3 is built from 13 residues. Germline values: CDR1 MDHEN, CDR2 SYDVKM. The V end lost 8 bases, the J end lost 5 bases, and 16 bases lay between the germline ends. This CDR3 reads CASQSTGLNEQYF. The CDR3, as DNA: TGTGCCAGCCAGTCAACGGGGCTTAACGAGCAGTACTTC. The entire variable domain, with the rest obtained from reference TRBV28 and TRBJ2-7, is as follows: DVKVTQSSRYLVKRTGEKVFLECVQDMDHENMFWYRQDPGLGLRLIYFSYDVKMKEKGDIPEGYSVSREKKERFSLILESASTNQTSMYLCASQSTGLNEQYFGPGTRLTVT.

This sequence joins TRBV29-1 and TRBJ2-7, with 8 bases lining up with TRBD2. J lost 5 bases, V lost 7 bases, and 13 bases had no gene match. The CDR3 is 14 amino acids. CDR1 and CDR2 from the germline V gene are SQVTM and ANQGSEA. CDR3 nucleotides: TGCAGCGCTTCTCTCCGGGCGGGAGGCCACGAGCAGTACTTC. As protein: CSASLRAGGHEQYF.

This clone was seen ten or more times. The chain is built from TRBV6-5 and TRBJ1-4, with D uncertain. Germline assignment: CDR1 MNHEY and CDR2 SVGAGI. CDR3 size: 14 residues. Trimming cost V 2 bases and J 8 bases, with 12 bases left between them. CDR3 sequence reads: CASSYGRVDEKLFF. For the CDR3, the DNA is TGTGCCAGCAGTTACGGGAGGGTAGACGAAAAACTGTTTTTT.

This chain uses TRBV28 with TRBJ2-3; 8 bases are shared with TRBD2. Trimming removed 2 bases from V and 4 bases from J; junction bases left unmatched: 5. The V gene's germline CDR1 is MDHEN and CDR2 SYDVKM. The CDR3 sequence is 15 residues long. CDR3 loop: CASSLMASGSDTQYF. The DNA of the CDR3 is TGTGCCAGCAGTTTAATGGCTAGCGGGTCAGATACGCAGTATTTT.

The chain is built from TRBV29-1 and TRBJ1-2, with D possibly TRBD1 on 6 matching bases. V gave up 6 bases and J gave up 2 bases, with 16 bases separating them. Germline CDR1 and CDR2: SQVTM and ANQGSEA. The CDR3 length is 14 residues. The CDR3 DNA is TGCAGCGTCTCGAACAGGGACTCCAACTATGGCTACACCTTC. Its translation is CSVSNRDSNYGYTF.

The rearrangement uses TRBV29-1 and TRBJ2-1; tentatively, D is TRBD1 or TRBD2 (6 bases each). Germline V gene data show CDR1 as SQVTM and CDR2 as ANQGSEA. The CDR3 is 13 amino acids. Trimming took off 7 bases at V and 12 bases at J, with 22 bases between the two ends. The CDR3 DNA is TGCAGCGGTACCGGGACGGGGGCTTATCTGCAGTTCTTC. Its translation: CSGTGTGAYLQFF.

The chain couples TRBV29-1 to TRBJ1-5, with D perhaps TRBD1 (6 bases). The germline V gene encodes CDR1 SQVTM and CDR2 ANQGSEA. V was shortened by 8 bases and J by 6 bases, with 17 bases between the two germline ends. The CDR3 spans 13 residues. The CDR3, as DNA: TGCAGCACTGGGGAGGGGGGCGGTCAGCCCCAGCATTTT. It yields the protein CSTGEGGGQPQHF.

This clone was seen a handful of times. The CDR3 DNA is TGCAGCGTGAGTCGGGGCACTGAAGCTTTCTTT. Translating gives CSVSRGTEAFF. The chain has TRBV29-1 and TRBJ1-1, with D unresolved. This CDR3 is 11 amino acids long. Germline V gene data show CDR1 as SQVTM and CDR2 as ANQGSEA. Trimming removed 6 bases from V and 4 bases from J, with 9 bases in between.

This clone has a single count. The rearrangement links TRBV11-2 to TRBJ2-3; no clear D gene. V was clipped by 5 bases and J by 4 bases, with 4 bases between them. The CDR3 is 11 residues long. Germline lookup yields CDR1 SGHAT and CDR2 FQNNGV. The CDR3 DNA follows: TGTGCCAGCAGCCGTCCAGATACGCAGTATTTT. Protein: CASSRPDTQYF.

V gene TRBV7-2 combines with J gene TRBJ1-1, with no clear D. Germline V gives CDR1 SGHTA, CDR2 FQGNSA. The germline V and J ends were trimmed by 0 bases and 1 base, with 6 bases remaining between them. The length of the CDR3 is 14 residues. CDR3 DNA: TGTGCCAGCAGCTTAGCAGGGAGGAACACTGAAGCTTTCTTT. It translates to CASSLAGRNTEAFF.

The chain uses TRBV5-4 and TRBJ2-1; 14 positions match TRBD2. CDR1 and CDR2 (germline): SGHNT, YYREEE (reference sequence). With 4 bases clipped from V and 7 bases from J, the junction kept 7 bases outside the gene matches. The CDR3 has 16 amino acids. CDR3 nucleotides: TGTGCCAGCAGCCCCTCCGGGACTAGCGGGAGTAATGAGCAGTTCTTC. It yields the protein CASSPSGTSGSNEQFF.

This clone was seen only a few times. The genes are TRBV7-9 and TRBJ2-1, with 7 bases fitting TRBD2. V was clipped by 5 bases and J by 5 bases; unmatched bases: 9. Germline V CDR1 and CDR2: SEHNR, FQNEAQ (reference sequence). The CDR3 loop spans 15 amino acids. CDR3 sequence: CASSPWRGIDNEQFF. In DNA, the CDR3 is TGTGCCAGCAGCCCCTGGCGGGGGATCGACAATGAGCAGTTCTTC.

This clone was seen only once. V and J are TRBV6-5 and TRBJ1-3, with 9 bases aligning to TRBD1. Per germline, CDR1 MNHEY and CDR2 SVGAGI. Germline trimming cut 6 bases from V and 4 bases from J; bases unmatched to any gene: 7. The CDR3 is made up of 15 amino acids. CDR3 bases: TGTGCCAGCAGCCCCTGGACAGGGGACGGAAACACCATATATTTT. It codes for CASSPWTGDGNTIYF.